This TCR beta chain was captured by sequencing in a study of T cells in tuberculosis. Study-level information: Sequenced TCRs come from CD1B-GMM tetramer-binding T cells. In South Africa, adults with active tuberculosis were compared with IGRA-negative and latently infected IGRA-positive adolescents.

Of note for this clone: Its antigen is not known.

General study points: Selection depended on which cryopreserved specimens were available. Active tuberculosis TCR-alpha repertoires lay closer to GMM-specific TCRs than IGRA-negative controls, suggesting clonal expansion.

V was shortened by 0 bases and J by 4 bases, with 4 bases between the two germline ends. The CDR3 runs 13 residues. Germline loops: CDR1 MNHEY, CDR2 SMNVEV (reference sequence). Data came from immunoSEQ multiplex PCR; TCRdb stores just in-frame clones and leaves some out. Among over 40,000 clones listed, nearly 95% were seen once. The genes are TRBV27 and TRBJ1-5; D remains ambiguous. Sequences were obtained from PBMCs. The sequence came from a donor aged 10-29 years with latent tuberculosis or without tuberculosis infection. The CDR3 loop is CASSLSPNQPQHF. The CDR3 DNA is TGTGCCAGCAGTTTATCTCCAAATCAGCCCCAGCATTTT.